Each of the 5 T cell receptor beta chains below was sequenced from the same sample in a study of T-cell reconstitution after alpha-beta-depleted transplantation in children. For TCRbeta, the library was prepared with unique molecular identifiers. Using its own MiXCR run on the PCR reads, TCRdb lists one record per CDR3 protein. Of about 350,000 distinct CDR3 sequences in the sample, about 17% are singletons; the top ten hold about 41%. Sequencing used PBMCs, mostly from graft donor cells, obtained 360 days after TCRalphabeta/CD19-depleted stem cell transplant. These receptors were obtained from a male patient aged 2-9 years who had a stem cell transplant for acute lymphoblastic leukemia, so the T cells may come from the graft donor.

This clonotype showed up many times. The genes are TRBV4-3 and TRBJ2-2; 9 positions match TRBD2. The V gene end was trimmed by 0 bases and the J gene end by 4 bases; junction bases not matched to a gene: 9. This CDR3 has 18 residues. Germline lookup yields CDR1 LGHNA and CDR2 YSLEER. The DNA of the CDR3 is TGCGCCAGCAGCCAAGAGTTCGGCGGGAGGGCCTTCACCGGGGAGCTGTTTTTT. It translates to CASSQEFGGRAFTGELFF.

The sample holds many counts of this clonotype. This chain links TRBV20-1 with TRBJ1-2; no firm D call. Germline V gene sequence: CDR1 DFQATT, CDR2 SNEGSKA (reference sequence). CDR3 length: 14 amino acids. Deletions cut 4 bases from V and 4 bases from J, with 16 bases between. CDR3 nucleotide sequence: TGCAGTGCTACCCCGGGTCAGCAAGTCTATGGCTACACCTTC. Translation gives CSATPGQQVYGYTF.

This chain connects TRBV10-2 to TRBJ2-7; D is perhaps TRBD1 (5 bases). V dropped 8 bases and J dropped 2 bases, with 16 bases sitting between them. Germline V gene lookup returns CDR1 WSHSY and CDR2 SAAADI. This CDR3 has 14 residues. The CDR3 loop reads CASRIGDSTYEQYF. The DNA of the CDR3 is TGCGCCAGCCGGATCGGAGACAGCACCTACGAGCAGTACTTC.

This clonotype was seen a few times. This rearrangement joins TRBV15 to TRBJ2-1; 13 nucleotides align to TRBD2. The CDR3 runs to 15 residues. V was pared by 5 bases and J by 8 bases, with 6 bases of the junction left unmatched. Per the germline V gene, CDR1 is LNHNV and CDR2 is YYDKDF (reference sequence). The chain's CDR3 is CATSGGLAGWDEQFF. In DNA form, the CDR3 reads TGTGCCACCAGCGGGGGACTAGCGGGATGGGATGAGCAGTTCTTC.

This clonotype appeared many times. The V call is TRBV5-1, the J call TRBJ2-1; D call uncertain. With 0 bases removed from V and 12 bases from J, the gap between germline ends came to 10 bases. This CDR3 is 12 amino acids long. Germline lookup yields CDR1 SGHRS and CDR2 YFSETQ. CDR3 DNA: TGCGCCAGCAGCTTGGGGGCAAAGGGGCAGTTCTTC. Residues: CASSLGAKGQFF.